This T cell receptor beta chain was sequenced during a study of PD-L1 blockade in urothelial cancer. Overall study context: Blood analyses occurred 3 weeks (second dose) and 6 weeks post treatment start.

This CDR3 has 16 amino acids. CDR1 ENHRY and CDR2 SYGVKD come from the germline V gene. With V trimmed by 4 bases and J by 7 bases, 9 bases remained unmatched. Data came from immunoSEQ multiplex PCR; TCRdb stores just in-frame clones and leaves some out. The sample includes tens of thousands of clones, less than 90% of them seen just once. The time point: pretreatment peripheral blood. The source material was PBMCs, sampled around atezolizumab (anti-PD-L1) treatment. The source of this sequence is a woman between 65 and 79 years old with urothelial cancer. The genes are TRBV10-3 and TRBJ2-2; the match to TRBD1 covers 10 bases. CDR3 region: CAISGSGTGVDGELFF. DNA for the CDR3: TGTGCCATCAGTGGCTCCGGGACAGGGGTGGACGGGGAGCTGTTTTTT.